The clone carrying this T cell receptor beta chain was seen once. Some clones are missing from TCRdb's copy, which holds only in-frame ones; the method was immunoSEQ multiplex PCR. The sample lists fewer than 150,000 clones, 85% occurring once. The sample comes from a study of blood T cell repertoires in COVID-19. V was clipped by 3 bases and J by 1 base; unmatched bases: 6. The CDR3 contains 16 residues. Germline assignment: CDR1 LNHDA and CDR2 SQIVND (reference sequence). The sequencing sample was made of peripheral blood. The V and J genes are TRBV19 and TRBJ1-1, with 9 bases fitting TRBD1. This clonotype was sampled from a human donor in a cohort sampled during active COVID-19. The CDR3: CASSINMGQGNTEAFF. For the CDR3, the DNA is TGTGCCAGTAGTATCAACATGGGACAGGGGAACACTGAAGCTTTCTTT.